These T cell receptor beta chains were read from a single sample in a study of blood T cells in healthy people across ages. TCRdb redid the calling of the 5' RACE reads with MiXCR, one entry per CDR3 protein. The table lists 800,000 to 1,000,000 distinct CDR3 sequences, roughly 48% of them singletons, with around an eighth in the top ten. Sequencing input: blood. The receptors were sampled from a man younger than 45 in good health. Each CDR3 is given with its conserved first and last residue. The order of the fields is clone size, V gene, J gene, D gene, CDR3 DNA, CDR3 protein. A D gene is named only where the DNA matches it firmly. Clone size is not always given. Where it is, it says once, few, many or a class for expanded clones.

.	TRBV9	TRBJ2-3	TRBD1	TGTGCCAGCAGCGTAGTTGAGGACAGGGGCTATCTCACAGATACGCAGTATTTT	CASSVVEDRGYLTDTQYF
.	TRBV29-1	TRBJ1-6	TRBD1	TGCAGCGTAGGGACAGGGGGCGTTGATTCACCCCTCCACTTT	CSVGTGGVDSPLHF
.	TRBV27	TRBJ2-4	.	TGTGCCAGCAGTTTATCAGGCGGGGGCCCAGCCAAAAACATTCAGTACTTC	CASSLSGGGPAKNIQYF
.	TRBV2	TRBJ2-1	.	TGTGCCAGCAGTCTTGTACCTGGGTTGGATGAGCAGTTCTTC	CASSLVPGLDEQFF
.	TRBV20-1	TRBJ2-1	TRBD2	TGCAGTGCTAGCCGGACTAGCAATGAGCAGTTCTTC	CSASRTSNEQFF
many	TRBV7-2	TRBJ2-7	TRBD1	TGTGCCAGCAGCTCCCAGACAGGGAAAGGCGAGCAGTACTTC	CASSSQTGKGEQYF
.	TRBV27	TRBJ1-5	.	TGTGCCAGCAGGAGGGGTACCCGGGGTAGAAGCAATCAGCCCCAGCATTTT	CASRRGTRGRSNQPQHF
few	TRBV4-3	TRBJ2-7	.	TGCGCCAGCAGCCAAGATGATTCCGGCCGTGAGCAGTACTTC	CASSQDDSGREQYF
.	TRBV25-1	TRBJ1-2	.	TGTGCCAGCAGTGTGGGTGCGAGCTATGGCTACACCTTC	CASSVGASYGYTF
.	TRBV7-2	TRBJ1-1	.	TGTGCCAGCAGCTTAGCCAGTCGGGAAGCTTTCTTT	CASSLASREAFF
.	TRBV27	TRBJ1-5	TRBD1	TGTGCCAGCGCTAGACAGGGGTCGAGGGGAAGCAATCAGCCCCAGCATTTT	CASARQGSRGSNQPQHF
.	TRBV6-5	TRBJ1-1	.	TGTGCCAGCACCTCAGAGGGGGGGAACACTGAAGCTTTCTTT	CASTSEGGNTEAFF
.	TRBV7-6	TRBJ2-3	TRBD2	TGTGCCAGCAGTTCCCCTAGCGGGCTTAAGGGATACACAGATACGCAGTATTTT	CASSSPSGLKGYTDTQYF
few	TRBV3-1	TRBJ2-7	.	TGTGCCAGCAGCCAAGCTTTATATCCTTCCTACGAGCAGTACTTC	CASSQALYPSYEQYF
few	TRBV30	TRBJ1-2	.	TGTGCCTGGAAACGAACCCAGGGAAACTATGGCTACACCTTC	CAWKRTQGNYGYTF
.	TRBV6-2/TRBV6-3	TRBJ2-7	.	TGTGCCAGCAGTTACGGACGGGCCCTCCTCGAGCAGTACTTC	CASSYGRALLEQYF
few	TRBV20-1	TRBJ1-1	TRBD1	TGCAGTGCCCGAAGGGACAGGGACACTGAAGCTTTCTTT	CSARRDRDTEAFF
.	TRBV29-1	TRBJ2-3	.	TGCAGCGTTGTTGTGGCTACGCAGTATTTT	CSVVVATQYF
.	TRBV18	TRBJ2-1	.	TGTGCCAGCCAACCGGGACGAGAGTTCAATGAGCAGTTCTTC	CASQPGREFNEQFF
.	TRBV7-8	TRBJ1-2	TRBD1	TGTGCCAGCAGCACCCGGACAGGGCGGGATTCGGATGGCTACACCTTC	CASSTRTGRDSDGYTF
.	TRBV4-2	TRBJ2-7	TRBD1	TGTGCCAGCAGCCGTGGACAGGGCAACGAGCAGTACTTC	CASSRGQGNEQYF
few	TRBV6-6	TRBJ2-3	.	TGTGCCAGCAGTTTAGCCTCCTCCGCTTACACAGATACGCAGTATTTT	CASSLASSAYTDTQYF
.	TRBV29-1	TRBJ2-3	.	TGCAGCGTTGGCCCCACCACAGATACGCAGTATTTT	CSVGPTTDTQYF
.	TRBV9	TRBJ1-2	.	TGTGCCAGCAGCGTAGACCCGGGAACAATGGGCGGCTACACCTTC	CASSVDPGTMGGYTF
few	TRBV27	TRBJ2-7	TRBD1	TGTGCCAGCAGTCTGAACCGGGACAGGAACTCCTACGAGCAGTACTTC	CASSLNRDRNSYEQYF
.	TRBV25-1	TRBJ2-4	.	TGTGCCAGCAGTGAAGAGGGAGCGCAGTACTTC	CASSEEGAQYF
.	TRBV28	TRBJ2-5	TRBD1	TGTGCCAGCAGTACCACAGGGGGCCGGGAGACCCAGTACTTC	CASSTTGGRETQYF
.	TRBV15	TRBJ1-4	.	TGTGCCACCAGCCTAGGACTGCTTAATGAAAAACTGTTTTTT	CATSLGLLNEKLFF
few	TRBV5-1	TRBJ2-5	.	TGCGCCAGCAGCCCAGAGTTCGATACCCAGTACTTC	CASSPEFDTQYF
few	TRBV5-5	TRBJ2-3	TRBD2	TGTGCCAGCAGCTCCTGGGCCAGCGGGGGGGCCACAGATACGCAGTATTTT	CASSSWASGGATDTQYF
many	TRBV28	TRBJ2-3	.	TGTGCCAGCAGTCCCCCCGGGGCCAGCACAGATACGCAGTATTTT	CASSPPGASTDTQYF
.	TRBV7-8	TRBJ1-6	.	TGTGCCAGCACCTTCACGACCCTAGGTTCACCCCTCCACTTT	CASTFTTLGSPLHF
.	TRBV25-1	TRBJ2-5	.	TGTGCCAGCAGTGAATACGGGACACAAGGGACCCAGTACTTC	CASSEYGTQGTQYF
.	TRBV2	TRBJ1-5	.	TGTGCCAGCAACACATGGGGAAGCAATCAGCCCCAGCATTTT	CASNTWGSNQPQHF
.	TRBV28	TRBJ1-2	TRBD1	TGTGCCAGCAGTCCCCCCGGGACAGTAGGGTACGGCTACACCTTC	CASSPPGTVGYGYTF
.	TRBV3-1	TRBJ1-1	.	TGTGCCAGCAGCCGCCTTCGAGGACGGGCTGAAGCTTTCTTT	CASSRLRGRAEAFF
.	TRBV29-1	TRBJ1-2	.	TGCAGCGTTGAAGACCCTAGGGGATATGGCTACACCTTC	CSVEDPRGYGYTF
once	TRBV4-3	TRBJ2-5	.	TGCGCCAGCAGCCAAGATTTCCGGGCCCAAGAGACCCAGTACTTC	CASSQDFRAQETQYF
.	TRBV15	TRBJ2-7	TRBD2	TGTGCCACCAGCAGAGATCTAGCGGGAGCGGTCGAGCAGTACTTC	CATSRDLAGAVEQYF
.	TRBV3-1	TRBJ1-2	TRBD1	TGTGCCAGCAGCCAAGGACAGGGGGACATAGGTGGCTACACCTTC	CASSQGQGDIGGYTF
.	TRBV24-1	TRBJ2-3	TRBD1	TGTGCCACCAGTGGTCCAACCGGGACAGGGGTTAGCACAGATACGCAGTATTTT	CATSGPTGTGVSTDTQYF
.	TRBV6-2/TRBV6-3	TRBJ1-5	.	TGTGCCAGCAGTTACGACCTGGGGTACAGCAATCAGCCCCAGCATTTT	CASSYDLGYSNQPQHF
.	TRBV9	TRBJ2-1	TRBD1	TGTGCCAGCAGCGTAGGTGGCGGACAGGGAGTGTTGGTCAATGAGCAGTTCTTC	CASSVGGGQGVLVNEQFF
many	TRBV29-1	TRBJ2-5	.	TGCAGCGTTGGCCCCTCGGAGACCCAGTACTTC	CSVGPSETQYF
.	TRBV6-5	TRBJ1-3	TRBD1	TGTGCCAGCTACGGGACAGGTGTCTCTGGAAACACCATATATTTT	CASYGTGVSGNTIYF
.	TRBV4-1	TRBJ2-3	TRBD2	TGCGCCAGCAGCCAAGATTCGGGATTAGCGGGGGGTGATACGCAGTATTTT	CASSQDSGLAGGDTQYF
.	TRBV12-3/TRBV12-4	TRBJ1-5	.	TGTGCCAGCAGTTTAAGTCAGGGGCCTAGATGGAATCAGCCCCAGCATTTT	CASSLSQGPRWNQPQHF
.	TRBV7-2	TRBJ2-1	.	TGTGCCAGCAGCTTGGGGGCAGGGACCTACAATGAGCAGTTCTTC	CASSLGAGTYNEQFF
.	TRBV25-1	TRBJ2-3	TRBD1	TGTGCCAGCAGCCGGGACAGGGAAACAGATACGCAGTATTTT	CASSRDRETDTQYF
.	TRBV4-2	TRBJ2-3	TRBD2	TGTGCCAGCAGCCACGACACTAGCGCCCGCACAGATACGCAGTATTTT	CASSHDTSARTDTQYF
once	TRBV10-3	TRBJ2-7	.	TGTGCCATCAGTGATGATAGGACGGAAAGCTCCTACGAGCAGTACTTC	CAISDDRTESSYEQYF
.	TRBV6-5	TRBJ2-2	TRBD2	TGTGCCAGCAGTTACTCAGGGCTAGCGGGGGCGACCGGGGAGCTGTTTTTT	CASSYSGLAGATGELFF
few	TRBV29-1	TRBJ2-1	.	TGCAGCGCGCTCATGGGGGGCGCGGGTTTTTACAATGAGCAGTTCTTC	CSALMGGAGFYNEQFF
once	TRBV5-1	TRBJ1-1	.	TGCGCCAGCAGCTTAGAGGGACTCACTGAAGCTTTCTTT	CASSLEGLTEAFF
.	TRBV7-9	TRBJ1-6	.	TGTGCCAGCAGCCCCGCAGAAAGCTCCTATAATTCACCCCTCCACTTT	CASSPAESSYNSPLHF
.	TRBV3-1	TRBJ2-7	.	TGTGCCAGCAGCCCCCTCCCGGGGGCCGGAACCAACTACGAGCAGTACTTC	CASSPLPGAGTNYEQYF